This TCR beta chain originates from a study of blood T cells in healthy people across ages. Whole-study context: Template switching recovered approximately one barcoded beta molecule for every two T cells.

The authors ran a second PCR of about 6 to 12 cycles using a sample-barcoded 5' primer and a J-beta primer mix. The authors tagged each cDNA molecule using a template-switch adaptor with 12 random nucleotides. MiXCR was run by TCRdb on the 5' RACE reads, yielding one entry per CDR3 protein. The repertoire consists of about 630,000 distinct CDR3 sequences, with around 21% occurring once and the leading ten covering approximately 3.7%. Germline loops: CDR1 MNHEY, CDR2 SVGAGI. This CDR3 region has 17 residues. On this clonotype itself: One junction end disagrees with the germline gene, perhaps due to a read error.

The sequenced material came from blood. This TCR was sampled from a man aged 70 or older in good health. The V call is TRBV6-5, the J call TRBJ2-5; TRBD2 aligns across 12 bases. The CDR3 here is CAGSYSTSGGTQETQYF. CDR3 sequence (DNA): TGTGCCGGCAGTTACTCTACTAGCGGGGGGACACAAGAGACCCAGTACTTC.